One and the same sample provided the 27 T cell receptor beta chains below, sequenced in a study of blood T cell repertoires in COVID-19. Profiled with immunoSEQ multiplex PCR; TCRdb holds only in-frame clones, not every one. The profile covers 59,000 or so clones, with over 70% appearing a single time and around 18% taken by the ten largest. Sequencing was done on a sample of peripheral blood. The source is a woman in her 50s with active or convalescent COVID-19.

This rearrangement joins TRBV9 to TRBJ2-1; 7 bases match TRBD2. Germline values: CDR1 SGDLS, CDR2 YYNGEE. V lost 5 bases and J lost 5; bases outside the gene matches: 10. The CDR3 contains 15 residues. The CDR3 loop is CASRTKRLADNEQFF. The CDR3 DNA reads as TGTGCCAGCAGAACAAAGCGGCTAGCGGACAATGAGCAGTTCTTC.

This clone came up once. One junction end does not reproduce the germline sequence, and a read error may be involved. This chain uses TRBV6-1 with TRBJ1-2; a possible D gene is TRBD1 (5 bases). Germline V gives CDR1 MNHNS, CDR2 SASEGT. The CDR3 sequence is 15 residues long. The CDR3 nucleotides are TGTGCCAGCAGTGAAACAGGAGAGGTCGCTTTGGGGGGGTCCTTC. This encodes CASSETGEVALGGSF.

This rearrangement joins TRBV18 to TRBJ2-5; TRBD1 matches at 7 bases. Germline values: CDR1 KGHSH, CDR2 LQKENI. V was clipped by 4 bases and J by 2 bases; unmatched bases: 7. CDR3 length equals 15 residues. The CDR3 protein is CASSQGAGGQETQYF. CDR3 sequence (DNA): TGTGCCAGCTCACAGGGGGCAGGAGGTCAAGAGACCCAGTACTTC.

This rearrangement joins TRBV5-1 to TRBJ1-2; TRBD1 matches 8 bases. Germline assignment: CDR1 SGHRS and CDR2 YFSETQ. V lost 3 bases, J lost 6 bases, and 7 bases stayed unmatched. This CDR3 comprises 14 residues. CDR3 coding DNA: TGCGCCAGCAGCTCCGGACAGGGAAGGCATGGCTACACCTTC. This sequence encodes CASSSGQGRHGYTF.

The rearrangement uses TRBV25-1 and TRBJ2-3; 13 nucleotides match TRBD2. Losses at the gene ends were 3 bases for V and 3 bases for J; bases not matched to a gene: 9. Germline CDR1 and CDR2: MGHDK and SYGVNS. The CDR3 sequence is 18 residues long. DNA for the CDR3: TGTGCCAGCAGTGACTCGGCTCCGACTAGCGGGAGGACAGATACGCAGTATTTT. The encoded protein is CASSDSAPTSGRTDTQYF.

This clone was observed a single time. The gene calls are TRBV27 and TRBJ1-2; D not certain. V lost 0 bases and J 6 bases, leaving 17 bases between the germline ends. CDR3 length: 16 residues. Germline CDR1 reads MNHEY; CDR2 reads SMNVEV (reference sequence). The CDR3 is CASSLSSLFELDGYTF. The DNA for the CDR3 is TGTGCCAGCAGTTTATCTTCCTTGTTTGAGCTCGATGGCTACACCTTC.

This chain connects TRBV5-5 to TRBJ2-5, with 7 bases matching TRBD1. Trimming cost V 0 bases and J 4 bases; bases outside gene matches: 6. CDR1 SGHKS and CDR2 YYEKEE come from the germline V gene (reference sequence). The CDR3 extends over 15 amino acids. CDR3 in amino acids: CASSLAPTGTETQYF. In nucleotides, the CDR3 is TGTGCCAGCAGCTTGGCCCCGACAGGGACAGAGACCCAGTACTTC.

The genes are TRBV7-2 and TRBJ2-1; 8 bases fit TRBD2. The CDR3 has 13 residues. After removal of 5 bases from V and 8 bases from J, the junction contained 5 bases not matched to a gene. Germline CDR1 SGHTA, CDR2 FQGNSA. The CDR3 here is CASSPTSDHEQFF. The CDR3 DNA follows: TGTGCCAGCAGCCCGACTAGCGACCATGAGCAGTTCTTC.

The chain joins TRBV30 to TRBJ2-7, with TRBD1 matching 7 bases. V dropped 3 bases and J dropped 4; count of bases not matched to a gene: 3. CDR3 size: 12 residues. In germline, CDR1 is GTSNPN, CDR2 SVGIG (reference sequence). The CDR3 loop is CAWSAQGYEQYF. For the CDR3, the DNA is TGTGCCTGGAGCGCACAGGGGTACGAGCAGTACTTC. Complete variable domain (other parts from reference TRBV30 and TRBJ2-7): SQTIHQWPATLVQPVGSPLSLECTVEGTSNPNLYWYRQAAGRGLQLLFYSVGIGQISSEVPQNLSASRPQDRQFILSSKKLLLSDSGFYLCAWSAQGYEQYFGPGTRLTVT.

The chain couples TRBV3-1 (or the pseudogene TRBV3-2) to TRBJ2-2; D unresolved. Trimming removed 5 bases at V and 0 bases at J, with 7 bases between. This CDR3 has 14 residues. CDR1 is LGHDT and CDR2 is YNNKEL in the germline V gene (reference sequence). The CDR3 region is CASSWRSNTGELFF. Here the CDR3 DNA reads TGTGCCAGCAGCTGGCGGTCGAACACCGGGGAGCTGTTTTTT.

This chain links TRBV4-2 with TRBJ2-2; perhaps TRBD2 as D (5 bases). Per the germline V gene, CDR1 is LGHNA and CDR2 is YNFKEQ. The length of the CDR3 is 16 residues. Trimming removed 0 bases at V and 1 base at J, with 9 bases between. The CDR3 region has the DNA TGTGCCAGCAGCCAAGATCGAGGGAGGAACACCGGGGAGCTGTTTTTT. It yields the protein CASSQDRGRNTGELFF.

This clone was observed a handful of times. The CDR3 is CASSLGGRVHNEQFF. The CDR3 coding sequence is TGTGCCAGCAGCTTAGGCGGGAGGGTCCACAATGAGCAGTTCTTC. The J gene is TRBJ2-1, the V gene TRBV7-9; 9 bases fit TRBD2. CDR3 length equals 15 residues. Losses at the gene ends were 1 base for V and 5 bases for J; bases not matched to a gene: 3. CDR1 is SEHNR and CDR2 is FQNEAQ in the germline V gene (reference sequence).

The rearrangement joins TRBV6-4 to TRBJ1-1; 7 bases are shared with TRBD1. The V segment lost 0 bases and the J segment 7 bases; nucleotides outside the gene matches: 2. CDR1 is MRHNA, CDR2 SNTAGT, per germline. CDR3 length equals 13 residues. For the CDR3, the DNA is TGTGCCAGCAGTGACTCACAGGGGTATGAAGCTTTCTTT. This translates into CASSDSQGYEAFF.

The chain has TRBV11-3 and TRBJ2-1; D is possibly TRBD2 (5 bases). Germline values: CDR1 SGHNT, CDR2 YENEEA. CDR3 length equals 13 residues. V was shortened by 1 base and J by 9 bases, with 10 bases between the two germline ends. This chain's CDR3 is CASSLGRVGEQFF. CDR3 sequence (DNA): TGTGCCAGCAGCTTAGGGCGGGTTGGTGAGCAGTTCTTC.

The chain combines TRBV5-1 with TRBJ1-2; D remains unclear. Germline V gene lookup returns CDR1 SGHRS and CDR2 YFSETQ. Trimming shortened V by 4 bases and J by 1 base, and 8 bases separated the two germline ends. CDR3 length equals 13 residues. The CDR3 nucleotides read TGCGCCAGCAGCCCCCTCGTTAACTATGGCTACACCTTC. It is translated as CASSPLVNYGYTF.

The chain is built from TRBV30 and TRBJ2-7; the match to TRBD2 covers 8 bases. CDR1 and CDR2 (germline): GTSNPN, SVGIG (reference sequence). This CDR3 is built from 15 residues. Trimming took 2 bases from V and 5 from J; bases not matched to a gene: 11. For the CDR3, the DNA is TGTGCCTGGAGTCCCCCGTTAGCGGGACGGAACGAGCAGTACTTC. Protein product: CAWSPPLAGRNEQYF.

The V gene is TRBV6-5, the J gene TRBJ2-7; 8 positions agree with TRBD1. The CDR3 totals 13 residues. Germline CDR1 is MNHEY and CDR2 is SVGAGI. J was trimmed by 4 bases and V by 6 bases; bases with no gene match: 5. The CDR3 is CASSGQGLYEQYF. CDR3 bases: TGTGCCAGCAGCGGACAGGGTCTTTACGAGCAGTACTTC.

The sample holds a few counts of this clone. The chain joins TRBV19 to TRBJ2-2, with a tentative D call TRBD1 (5 bases). This CDR3 comprises 14 residues. Germline CDR1 LNHDA, CDR2 SQIVND (reference sequence). Trimming removed 8 bases from V and 3 bases from J, with 13 bases in between. CDR3 coding DNA: TGTGCCAGTGACCCGGACACGCACACCGGGGAGCTGTTTTTT. Translation gives CASDPDTHTGELFF. The full variable domain, its missing parts supplied by reference TRBV19 and TRBJ2-2, is DGGITQSPKYLFRKEGQNVTLSCEQNLNHDAMYWYRQDPGQGLRLIYYSQIVNDFQKGDIAEGYSVSREKKESFPLTVTSAQKNPTAFYLCASDPDTHTGELFFGEGSRLTVL.

For the CDR3, the DNA is TGTGCCAGCAGCCTCAGGACAGGGCAGGCGGTCACTGAAGCTTTCTTT. Protein sequence: CASSLRTGQAVTEAFF. This rearrangement joins TRBV3-1 (or the pseudogene TRBV3-2) to TRBJ1-1; 8 bases align to TRBD1. This CDR3 is built from 16 residues. CDR1 and CDR2 (germline): LGHDT, YNNKEL (reference sequence). Trimming at V came to 4 bases and at J to 4 bases, leaving 11 bases not matched to a gene.

CDR3 nucleotides: TGTGCCAGCAGTTGGAGCGGGAGGGAGGGCGGGGAGCTGTTTTTT. Translated, it gives CASSWSGREGGELFF. V gene TRBV6-5 combines with J gene TRBJ2-2, with 10 bases that match TRBD2. J lost 7 bases, V lost 4 bases, and 6 bases had no gene match. Germline V gene sequence: CDR1 MNHEY, CDR2 SVGAGI. This CDR3 is built from 15 residues.

This clone was seen a few times. The CDR3 region is CATSDLRGGMGQYF. The DNA for the CDR3 is TGTGCCACCAGTGATTTACGAGGGGGCATGGGGCAGTACTTC. This chain joins TRBV24-1 and TRBJ2-7; 7 bases fit TRBD1. The V gene end was trimmed by 1 base and the J gene end by 9 bases; junction bases not matched to a gene: 8. This CDR3 contains 14 residues. Germline CDR1 reads KGHDR; CDR2 reads SFDVKD.

Only one count was recorded for this clone. V is TRBV5-1 and J is TRBJ2-7; 7 nucleotides agree with TRBD1. This CDR3 region has 14 residues. Trimming took 4 bases from V and 2 from J; bases not matched to a gene: 6. CDR1 and CDR2 (germline): SGHRS, YFSETQ. The CDR3 loop reads CASSPRDSAYEQYF. DNA for the CDR3: TGCGCCAGCAGCCCCCGGGACAGTGCCTACGAGCAGTACTTC. The whole variable domain, filled in from reference TRBV5-1 and TRBJ2-7, reads KAGVTQTPRYLIKTRGQQVTLSCSPISGHRSVSWYQQTPGQGLQFLFEYFSETQRNKGNFPGRFSGRQFSNSRSEMNVSTLELGDSALYLCASSPRDSAYEQYFGPGTRLTVT.

The gene calls are TRBV4-1 and TRBJ2-7, with TRBD1 identical over 10 bases. The CDR3 is made up of 16 amino acids. After removal of 6 bases from V and 3 bases from J, the junction contained 11 bases not matched to a gene. The germline V gene has CDR1 MGHRA and CDR2 YSYEKL. The chain's CDR3 is CASSIFPGQGVYEQYF. The CDR3 DNA is TGCGCCAGCAGTATATTTCCTGGACAGGGGGTCTACGAGCAGTACTTC.

The chain employs TRBV5-5 and TRBJ1-2; D ambiguous. CDR3 length equals 12 residues. V was trimmed by 4 bases and J by 10 bases, leaving 14 bases between them. CDR1 is SGHKS and CDR2 is YYEKEE in the germline V gene (reference sequence). In DNA, the CDR3 is TGTGCCAGCAGCCACCCTACGGGGAACTACACCTTC. It encodes CASSHPTGNYTF. Together with reference TRBV5-5 and TRBJ1-2, the CDR3 gives the full variable domain: DAGVTQSPTHLIKTRGQQVTLRCSPISGHKSVSWYQQVLGQGPQFIFQYYEKEERGRGNFPDRFSARQFPNYSSELNVNALLLGDSALYLCASSHPTGNYTFGSGTRLTVV.

The V gene is TRBV27, the J gene TRBJ1-1, with TRBD1 matching over 8 bases. Trimming took 5 bases from V and 12 from J; bases not matched to a gene: 8. Germline-derived CDR1 and CDR2 are MNHEY and SMNVEV (reference sequence). The CDR3 runs to 12 residues. The CDR3 is CASSPRTGRSFF. In DNA form, the CDR3 reads TGTGCCAGCAGTCCCCGGACAGGGCGGTCTTTCTTT.

The J gene is TRBJ1-2, the V gene TRBV2, with D maybe TRBD1 (5 bases). Trimming took off 10 bases at V and 3 bases at J, with 15 bases between the two ends. Germline loops: CDR1 SNHLY, CDR2 FYNNEI. The CDR3 consists of 13 residues. CDR3 DNA sequence: TGTGCCACACGGGGGGGACGGGACTATGGCTACACCTTC. Amino acid sequence: CATRGGRDYGYTF.

This sequence joins TRBV6-5 and TRBJ1-1, with TRBD1 as a possible D gene (5 bases). CDR3 length: 13 residues. Germline values: CDR1 MNHEY, CDR2 SVGAGI. Deletions cut 8 bases from V and 1 base from J, with 11 bases between. DNA for the CDR3: TGTGCCAGCCGCAGGGTTACGAACACTGAAGCTTTCTTT. As protein: CASRRVTNTEAFF.